This TCR beta chain appears in the sequencing data of a study of blood T cell repertoires in COVID-19. The overall study: Sites in the United States, Italy and Spain provided acute and convalescent COVID-19 samples. T cells, B-cell-depleted T cells, or PBMCs supplied cDNA or gDNA.

In assigning cohorts, the study relied on participant-reported clinical history. Germline V gives CDR1 SGHTA, CDR2 FQGNSA. The CDR3 has 13 residues. Trimming pared 5 bases from V and 10 bases from J, leaving 12 bases between. Libraries were prepared by immunoSEQ multiplex PCR; TCRdb keeps only in-frame clonotypes and omits some of them. The table shows a few hundred thousand clones, with 89% occurring only once. The sample taken for sequencing was PBMCs or T cells enriched from blood (not recorded which). The chain is built from TRBV7-2 and TRBJ1-6; TRBD1 might be the D (5 bases). The receptor's source is a middle-aged woman who had recovered from COVID-19. This chain's CDR3 is CASSPLGGSPLHF. CDR3 sequence (DNA): TGTGCCAGCAGCCCTCTCGGGGGATCACCCCTCCACTTT.